This T cell receptor beta chain stems from a study of CD8 T cells in ankylosing spondylitis. From germline, CDR1 is SGHRS and CDR2 YFSETQ. V was trimmed by 0 bases and J by 6 bases, leaving 16 bases between them. The CDR3 contains 15 residues. Concerning this clonotype: Its antigen remains unknown.

Study conclusions and caveats: There was a TCR beta motif, made of several highly homologous variants, that appeared characteristic of ankylosing spondylitis blood. As reported, disease-linked clones showed significant enrichment in matched ankylosing spondylitis synovial fluid. Some motif variants had been reported before (in reactive arthritis synovial fluid and blood).

The authors made TCR beta libraries by quantitative 5'-RACE with molecular barcodes. TCRdb fed the 5' RACE reads into MiXCR, producing one record per CDR3 protein. The top ten clones hold more than 14% of a sample with more than 300,000 distinct CDR3 sequences, 6.5% to 10% of them seen once. The material sequenced was blood, either unsorted or a sorted T cell fraction (not recorded which). V and J are TRBV5-1 and TRBJ2-7; a possible D gene is TRBD2 (5 bases). This TCR derives from a male donor with ankylosing spondylitis. The CDR3 region is CASSLGWEYRGEQYF. In DNA form, the CDR3 reads TGCGCCAGCAGCTTGGGGTGGGAATATCGGGGCGAGCAGTACTTC.